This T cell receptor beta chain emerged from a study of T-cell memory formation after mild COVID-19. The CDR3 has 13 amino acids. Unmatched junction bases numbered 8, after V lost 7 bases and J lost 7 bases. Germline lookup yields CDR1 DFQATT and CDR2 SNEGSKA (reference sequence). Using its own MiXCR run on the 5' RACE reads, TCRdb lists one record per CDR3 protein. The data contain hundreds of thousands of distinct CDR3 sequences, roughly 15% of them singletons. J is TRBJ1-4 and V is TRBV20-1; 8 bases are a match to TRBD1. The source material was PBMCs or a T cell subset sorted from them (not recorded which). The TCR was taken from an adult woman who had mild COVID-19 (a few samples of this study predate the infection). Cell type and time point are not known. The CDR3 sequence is CSVIDRGGEKLFF. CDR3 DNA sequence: TGCAGTGTTATTGACAGGGGTGGTGAAAAACTGTTTTTT.